The 11 T cell receptor beta chains below were found in one sample sequenced in a study of yellow fever vaccine responses in identical twins. TCRdb analysed the RT-PCR reads with MiXCR anew, one entry per CDR3 protein. The table records under 25,000 distinct CDR3 sequences, approximately 72% of them present only once. This sample comprised T cells from blood (PBMCs), unsorted or a sorted subset (not recorded which), obtained before or after yellow fever vaccination (not recorded which). All receptors derive from a woman under 30 who received the yellow fever vaccine.

This clonotype was seen a few times. The chain couples TRBV11-1 to TRBJ2-1; 8 bases match TRBD2. This CDR3 has 15 residues. Trimming took 1 base from V and 5 from J; bases not matched to a gene: 4. CDR1 and CDR2 from the germline V gene are SGHAT and FQDESV (reference sequence). The CDR3 DNA reads as TGTGCCAGCAGCTTAGTGGGCGGGAGGAACAATGAGCAGTTCTTC. It translates to CASSLVGGRNNEQFF.

The chain recombines TRBV5-1 with TRBJ1-2, with a possible D match to TRBD1 (5 bases). The CDR3 covers 13 residues. Germline lookup yields CDR1 SGHRS and CDR2 YFSETQ. The germline V and J ends were trimmed by 1 base and 6 bases, with 10 bases remaining between them. DNA of the CDR3: TGCGCCAGCAGCTTGTCGGCAGGGAATGGCTACACCTTC. The encoded protein is CASSLSAGNGYTF.

V gene TRBV19 combines with J gene TRBJ2-5; 9 nucleotides align to TRBD2. CDR3 length: 16 residues. J was trimmed by 2 bases and V by 1 base; bases with no gene match: 5. Germline V gene lookup returns CDR1 LNHDA and CDR2 SQIVND (reference sequence). For the CDR3, the DNA is TGTGCCAGTAGTATAGGGGGTAGCGGGAGTCAAGAGACCCAGTACTTC. Translation: CASSIGGSGSQETQYF.

This sequence joins TRBV2 and TRBJ2-5, with no clear D. The CDR3 consists of 17 residues. V was shortened by 0 bases and J by 1 base, with 15 bases between the two germline ends. CDR1 SNHLY and CDR2 FYNNEI come from the germline V gene. The CDR3 here is CASSEAPVTALQETQYF. The CDR3 DNA follows: TGTGCCAGCAGTGAAGCCCCCGTAACGGCCCTCCAAGAGACCCAGTACTTC.

This chain links TRBV6-1 with TRBJ1-5, with unresolved D. The CDR3 has 14 residues. V dropped 3 bases and J dropped 4 bases, with 10 bases sitting between them. Germline V gene sequence: CDR1 MNHNS, CDR2 SASEGT. CDR3 protein: CASSEGAGNQPQHF. The CDR3, as DNA: TGTGCCAGCAGTGAGGGCGCGGGGAATCAGCCCCAGCATTTT.

This clonotype was seen more than once but under ten times. The rearrangement uses TRBV15 and TRBJ1-1, with D possibly matching TRBD1 (5 bases). Germline V gene sequence: CDR1 LNHNV, CDR2 YYDKDF (reference sequence). The length of the CDR3 is 13 residues. The V and J ends lost 7 bases and 1 base respectively, with 10 bases between them. The CDR3 spells CATTKQENTEAFF. DNA for the CDR3: TGTGCCACCACTAAACAGGAGAACACTGAAGCTTTCTTT.

This sequence joins TRBV10-3 and TRBJ2-3; the match to TRBD2 covers 8 bases. Trimming removed 3 bases from V and 5 bases from J; junction bases left unmatched: 13. CDR1 and CDR2 (germline): ENHRY, SYGVKD. The CDR3 is made up of 17 amino acids. This chain's CDR3 is CAISDYTSGIGGDTQYF. In DNA form, the CDR3 reads TGTGCCATCAGTGACTATACTAGCGGAATTGGAGGAGATACGCAGTATTTT.

Only one count was recorded for this clonotype. This chain connects TRBV20-1 to TRBJ2-1; D uncertain. Per the germline V gene, CDR1 is DFQATT and CDR2 is SNEGSKA (reference sequence). The ends were cut back, 8 bases at V and 3 bases at J, with 8 bases in the middle. The CDR3 has 11 residues. The CDR3: CSTSSYNEQFF. The CDR3 DNA reads as TGCAGTACTTCTAGCTACAATGAGCAGTTCTTC.

The chain employs TRBV12-3 or TRBV12-4 and TRBJ2-7; either TRBD1 or TRBD2 may supply D (6 bases each). The germline V and J ends were trimmed by 3 bases and 2 bases, with 17 bases remaining between them. This CDR3 comprises 16 residues. The CDR3 DNA reads TGTGCCAGCAGTTTGGGGGCTAGCGTGACGACCTACGAGCAGTACTTC. Encoded protein: CASSLGASVTTYEQYF.

J is TRBJ1-5 and V is TRBV4-2; TRBD1 agrees at 9 bases. The germline gives CDR1 LGHNA, CDR2 YNFKEQ. CDR3 length equals 15 residues. The junction had 6 bases not matched to a gene; V was cut back by 4 bases and J by 5 bases. CDR3: CASSPGTGKDQPQHF. The CDR3 DNA follows: TGTGCCAGCAGCCCCGGGACAGGGAAGGATCAGCCCCAGCATTTT.

The chain combines TRBV7-3 with TRBJ1-1; no definite D call. This CDR3 is 13 amino acids long. The V and J ends lost 1 base and 1 base respectively, with 4 bases between them. From germline, CDR1 is SGHTA and CDR2 FQGTGA. The chain's CDR3 is CASSLRRNTEAFF. The DNA of the CDR3 is TGTGCCAGCAGCTTAAGAAGGAACACTGAAGCTTTCTTT. The full variable domain, in which reference TRBV7-3 and TRBJ1-1 provide the parts outside the CDR3, is GAGVSQTPSNKVTEKGKYVELRCDPISGHTALYWYRQSLGQGPEFLIYFQGTGAADDSGLPNDRFFAVRPEGSVSTLKIQRTERGDSAVYLCASSLRRNTEAFFGQGTRLTVV.